What follows are 18 T cell receptor beta chains derived from one specimen sequenced in a study of blood T cell repertoires in COVID-19. The data were produced by immunoSEQ multiplex PCR, yet TCRdb's version contains in-frame clones alone and is incomplete. This sample has more than 150,000 clones, with around 85% found just once. Sequencing was performed on peripheral blood. All receptors come from a man aged 55 to 70 with acute or convalescent COVID-19.

The chain recombines TRBV4-2 with TRBJ2-2; D remains ambiguous. V gave up 1 base and J gave up 6 bases, with 6 bases separating them. The CDR3 sequence is 13 residues long. Germline V CDR1 and CDR2: LGHNA, YNFKEQ. The CDR3 DNA is TGTGCCAGCAGCCAAGTCCCTCCCGGGGAGCTGTTTTTT. Residues: CASSQVPPGELFF.

Here the CDR3 reads CASSLEIAGDHEQYF. In DNA, the CDR3 is TGTGCCAGCAGCTTAGAAATAGCCGGTGACCACGAGCAGTACTTC. The chain carries TRBV7-8 and TRBJ2-7; no definite D call. CDR3 length: 15 residues. Trimming took 1 base from V and 5 from J, leaving 15 bases between them. CDR1 is SGHVS, CDR2 FQNEAQ, per germline. Drawing the rest from reference TRBV7-8 and TRBJ2-7, the complete variable domain is GAGVSQSPRYKVAKRGQDVALRCDPISGHVSLFWYQQALGQGPEFLTYFQNEAQLDKSGLPSDRFFAERPEGSVSTLKIQRTQQEDSAVYLCASSLEIAGDHEQYFGPGTRLTVT.

The V call is TRBV5-1, the J call TRBJ2-3; 16 bases agree with TRBD2. CDR1 and CDR2 from the germline V gene are SGHRS and YFSETQ. The CDR3 is made up of 15 amino acids. J was trimmed by 4 bases and V by 5 bases; bases with no gene match: 1. For the CDR3, the DNA is TGCGCCAGCAGTGGGACTAGCGGGGGGGCAGATACGCAGTATTTT. Its translation is CASSGTSGGADTQYF.

This chain joins TRBV28 and TRBJ1-2, with D perhaps matching TRBD1 (6 bases). CDR1 and CDR2 from the germline V gene are MDHEN and SYDVKM. V lost 2 bases to trimming and J lost 8 bases, with 18 bases between them. The CDR3 extends over 15 amino acids. CDR3: CASSLSGQYMFGYTF. The CDR3 coding sequence is TGTGCCAGCAGTTTAAGTGGACAGTATATGTTCGGCTACACCTTC.

J is TRBJ2-5 and V is TRBV5-1; D is unclear. V lost 0 bases and J lost 5, with 17 bases in between. Germline values: CDR1 SGHRS, CDR2 YFSETQ. The length of the CDR3 is 16 residues. The CDR3 bases are TGCGCCAGCAGCTTGGCCCGCGGATCCTCTGGGGAGACCCAGTACTTC. Residues: CASSLARGSSGETQYF.

The chain has TRBV29-1 and TRBJ2-5; D might be TRBD2 (7 bases). The CDR3 has 14 amino acids. From germline, CDR1 is SQVTM and CDR2 ANQGSEA. Trimming took 4 bases from V and 5 from J, leaving 17 bases between them. The CDR3 region is CSVGRTGRGETQYF. CDR3 bases: TGCAGCGTTGGACGTACAGGGAGGGGGGAGACCCAGTACTTC. Full variable domain (remainder filled in from reference TRBV29-1 and TRBJ2-5): SAVISQKPSRDICQRGTSLTIQCQVDSQVTMMFWYRQQPGQSLTLIATANQGSEATYESGFVIDKFPISRPNLTFSTLTVSNMSPEDSSIYLCSVGRTGRGETQYFGPGTRLLVL.

The chain has TRBV5-6 and TRBJ1-2, with D hard to call. The CDR3 contains 13 residues. Germline V gene lookup returns CDR1 SGHDT and CDR2 YYEEEE. The ends were cut back, 4 bases at V and 6 bases at J, with 13 bases in the middle. CDR3 coding DNA: TGTGCCAGCAGCCTGGAGCGTCAAGATGGCTACACCTTC. Encoded protein: CASSLERQDGYTF.

The CDR3 DNA reads as TGTGCCGGAACTAGCGGGAGTGGGCAAGATACGCAGTATTTT. The encoded protein is CAGTSGSGQDTQYF. The chain couples TRBV30 to TRBJ2-3; 11 nucleotides match TRBD2. Trimming cost V 8 bases and J 5 bases; bases outside gene matches: 9. The germline V gene encodes CDR1 GTSNPN and CDR2 SVGIG (reference sequence). This CDR3 has 14 residues.

This clone was seen just once. The gene calls are TRBV11-3 and TRBJ2-2; tentatively, D is TRBD1 (6 bases). V gave up 2 bases and J gave up 4 bases, with 11 bases separating them. CDR1 is SGHNT and CDR2 is YENEEA in the germline V gene. The CDR3 is made up of 15 amino acids. The CDR3 DNA is TGTGCCAGCAGCTTACAGGGGCCGGGCACCGGGGAGCTGTTTTTT. It codes for CASSLQGPGTGELFF.

The chain joins TRBV6-5 to TRBJ2-7; D may be TRBD1 (5 bases). Germline loops: CDR1 MNHEY, CDR2 SVGAGI. The CDR3 spans 13 residues. The V and J ends lost 5 bases and 3 bases respectively, with 11 bases between them. Here the CDR3 reads CASSKQDRYEQYF. The CDR3 coding sequence is TGTGCCAGCAGTAAACAGGACCGCTACGAGCAGTACTTC.

The chain has TRBV7-9 and TRBJ1-1; no reliable D call. The CDR3 totals 14 residues. From germline, CDR1 is SEHNR and CDR2 FQNEAQ (reference sequence). V was shortened by 5 bases and J by 0 bases, with 10 bases between the two germline ends. CDR3 sequence reads: CASSPNGMNTEAFF. The DNA of the CDR3 is TGTGCCAGCAGCCCTAACGGGATGAACACTGAAGCTTTCTTT.

The chain joins TRBV5-1 to TRBJ1-3, with TRBD1 matching 9 bases. V was pared by 4 bases and J by 1 base, with 6 bases of the junction left unmatched. Per germline, CDR1 SGHRS and CDR2 YFSETQ. The CDR3 extends over 16 amino acids. The CDR3 is CASSPPGTGSGNTIYF. The CDR3 bases are TGCGCCAGCAGCCCGCCGGGGACAGGGTCTGGAAACACCATATATTTT.

This clone was counted once. The junction shows a germline mismatch at one end, possibly a read error. V gene TRBV27 combines with J gene TRBJ2-1; D possibly corresponds to TRBD2 (6 bases). Per germline, CDR1 MNHEY and CDR2 SMNVEV (reference sequence). CDR3 size: 15 residues. CDR3 residues: CASSPGLTSPSSRVF. The CDR3 bases are TGTGCCAGCAGTCCCGGACTAACTAGTCCCTCCAGCAGGGTCTTC.

V and J are TRBV4-1 and TRBJ2-7; 7 nucleotides agree with TRBD1. The CDR3 extends over 15 amino acids. Germline CDR1 is MGHRA and CDR2 is YSYEKL. J lost 6 bases, V lost 4 bases, and 12 bases had no gene match. CDR3 nucleotide sequence: TGCGCCAGCAGCCCAACCGCCCTAGGGGGCGCCGAGCAGTACTTC. It is translated as CASSPTALGGAEQYF.

This chain joins TRBV29-1 and TRBJ1-1; D unclear. Germline values: CDR1 SQVTM, CDR2 ANQGSEA. The V and J ends lost 4 bases and 0 bases respectively, with 6 bases between them. The CDR3 loop spans 12 amino acids. CDR3 bases: TGCAGCGTTGTAGCCCTGAACACTGAAGCTTTCTTT. It is translated as CSVVALNTEAFF.

The chain joins TRBV2 to TRBJ2-5, with 7 bases identical to TRBD2. The germline V gene encodes CDR1 SNHLY and CDR2 FYNNEI. The CDR3 has 14 residues. V shed 7 bases and J 1 base; nucleotides not matched to a gene: 6. CDR3: CASKRLATQETQYF. For the CDR3, the DNA is TGTGCCAGCAAAAGACTAGCCACCCAAGAGACCCAGTACTTC.

The chain employs TRBV5-1 and TRBJ1-5, with TRBD1 matching over 11 bases. Germline CDR1 is SGHRS and CDR2 is YFSETQ. After removal of 4 bases from V and 7 bases from J, the junction contained 10 bases not matched to a gene. The CDR3 contains 16 residues. In nucleotides, the CDR3 is TGCGCCAGCAGCCCGAACCCCGGGACAGGGGGACAGCCCCAGCATTTT. It encodes CASSPNPGTGGQPQHF. The full variable domain, rest sourced from reference TRBV5-1 and TRBJ1-5, is KAGVTQTPRYLIKTRGQQVTLSCSPISGHRSVSWYQQTPGQGLQFLFEYFSETQRNKGNFPGRFSGRQFSNSRSEMNVSTLELGDSALYLCASSPNPGTGGQPQHFGDGTRLSIL.

The rearrangement links TRBV9 to TRBJ2-5; 10 bases fit TRBD2. The germline V gene encodes CDR1 SGDLS and CDR2 YYNGEE. The CDR3 spans 16 residues. V was clipped by 0 bases and J by 5 bases; unmatched bases: 7. The CDR3 DNA reads as TGTGCCAGCAGCGTAGGCCTAGCGGGAGAGTGGGAGACCCAGTACTTC. Protein product: CASSVGLAGEWETQYF.